A single sample is the source of the 18 T cell receptor beta chains below, sequenced in a study of CD8+ T cells in alopecia areata. Reverse transcribed after extraction, RNA yielded cDNA as the sequencing template. Clones were read by immunoSEQ multiplex PCR, and TCRdb kept only the in-frame ones, dropping some. The data show about 120,000 clones, around 53% seen once. Treatment described: oral pan-JAK inhibitor, 5-10 mg twice daily. Sequenced here: CD8+ T cells sorted from blood, sampled at week 24, from a patient treated with tofacitinib. Receptor source: a human donor with alopecia areata.

This clone showed up just once. V is TRBV11-2 and J is TRBJ2-1; possible D gene TRBD2, 6 bases. The germline V gene encodes CDR1 SGHAT and CDR2 FQNNGV. The CDR3 totals 17 residues. V was shortened by 0 bases and J by 8 bases, with 20 bases between the two germline ends. CDR3 DNA: TGTGCCAGCAGCTTAGAGGCGGGCGGATCGGAGGGCGATGAGCAGTTCTTC. Translated, it gives CASSLEAGGSEGDEQFF. The variable domain in full, completed from reference TRBV11-2 and TRBJ2-1, reads EAGVAQSPRYKIIEKRQSVAFWCNPISGHATLYWYQQILGQGPKLLIQFQNNGVVDDSQLPKDRFSAERLKGVDSTLKIQPAKLEDSAVYLCASSLEAGGSEGDEQFFGPGTRLTVL.

The V call is TRBV27, the J call TRBJ2-6, with D uncertain. The CDR3 runs 14 residues. The V gene's germline CDR1 is MNHEY and CDR2 SMNVEV (reference sequence). Trimming removed 4 bases from V and 2 bases from J, with 6 bases in between. CDR3 nucleotides: TGTGCCAGCAGTTGGTGGCCTGGGGCCAACGTCCTGACTTTC. Translating it yields CASSWWPGANVLTF.

This chain joins TRBV30 and TRBJ1-6; D is undetermined. Deletions cut 4 bases from V and 5 bases from J, with 15 bases between. This CDR3 spans 15 amino acids. Per the germline V gene, CDR1 is GTSNPN and CDR2 is SVGIG (reference sequence). CDR3 bases: TGTGCCTGGAACAAGCCTCGGGGTCATAATTCACCCCTCCACTTT. Protein: CAWNKPRGHNSPLHF.

V gene TRBV2 combines with J gene TRBJ1-2; D remains ambiguous. Germline values: CDR1 SNHLY, CDR2 FYNNEI. This CDR3 has 12 amino acids. Trimming took off 4 bases at V and 1 base at J, with 4 bases between the two ends. The chain's CDR3 is CASSVVNYGYTF. CDR3 DNA: TGTGCCAGCAGTGTCGTTAACTATGGCTACACCTTC. Full variable domain (rest looked up from reference TRBV2 and TRBJ1-2): EPEVTQTPSHQVTQMGQEVILRCVPISNHLYFYWYRQILGQKVEFLVSFYNNEISEKSEIFDDQFSVERPDGSNFTLKIRSTKLEDSAMYFCASSVVNYGYTFGSGTRLTVV.

This chain links TRBV10-3 with TRBJ1-5; D perhaps matches TRBD1 (5 bases). The CDR3 is made up of 13 amino acids. The germline V gene encodes CDR1 ENHRY and CDR2 SYGVKD. The V and J ends lost 5 bases and 7 bases respectively, with 12 bases between them. The CDR3 region has the DNA TGTGCCATCAGTCAACAGGACTCCCAGCCCCAGCATTTT. Protein sequence: CAISQQDSQPQHF.

The chain is built from TRBV5-6 and TRBJ1-1; D call uncertain. The germline CDR1 and CDR2 sequences are SGHDT and YYEEEE. CDR3 size: 14 residues. The germline V and J ends were trimmed by 0 bases and 4 bases, with 10 bases remaining between them. Here the CDR3 reads CASSLAVVGTEAFF. CDR3 sequence (DNA): TGTGCCAGCAGCTTGGCCGTCGTTGGCACTGAAGCTTTCTTT.

V gene TRBV7-6 combines with J gene TRBJ2-2, with 7 bases identical to TRBD1. Losses at the gene ends were 5 bases for V and 4 bases for J; bases not matched to a gene: 7. This CDR3 has 15 amino acids. The germline CDR1 and CDR2 sequences are SGHVS and FNYEAQ. The CDR3 loop is CASSHGQGVTGELFF. As DNA, the CDR3 is TGTGCCAGCAGCCACGGCCAGGGGGTCACCGGGGAGCTGTTTTTT.

The CDR3 loop is CSVGPDTGELFF. CDR3 bases: TGCAGCGTGGGGCCAGACACCGGGGAGCTGTTTTTT. This chain links TRBV29-1 with TRBJ2-2; the D gene is possibly TRBD1 (5 bases). There are 12 residues in the CDR3. The V and J ends lost 6 bases and 3 bases respectively, with 8 bases between them. Per germline, CDR1 SQVTM and CDR2 ANQGSEA.

This rearrangement joins TRBV27 to TRBJ1-2, with D uncertain. This CDR3 comprises 14 residues. Germline V gene sequence: CDR1 MNHEY, CDR2 SMNVEV (reference sequence). Trimming removed 6 bases from V and 8 bases from J, with 19 bases in between. CDR3 nucleotides: TGTGCCAGCAGGACTAACGGCGGGGATTGGGGCTACACCTTC. Protein sequence: CASRTNGGDWGYTF.

This clone was seen only a few times. The chain uses TRBV5-1 and TRBJ1-5, with 9 nucleotides matching TRBD1. Unmatched junction bases numbered 3, after V lost 2 bases and J lost 3 bases. This CDR3 region has 15 residues. Germline CDR1 is SGHRS and CDR2 is YFSETQ. CDR3 loop: CASSFRTGVNQPQHF. The CDR3 nucleotides are TGCGCCAGCAGCTTTCGGACAGGGGTCAATCAGCCCCAGCATTTT.

The chain has TRBV4-3 and TRBJ1-4; D gene uncertain. From germline, CDR1 is LGHNA and CDR2 YSLEER. CDR3 length: 12 residues. Trimming pared 1 base from V and 10 bases from J, leaving 7 bases between. The CDR3 reads CASSQALGKLFF. DNA for the CDR3: TGCGCCAGCAGCCAAGCTCTGGGAAAACTGTTTTTT.

CDR3 nucleotides: TGTGCCAGCAGCTTACGGGGTGGCCAAGAGACCCAGTACTTC. Its protein product is CASSLRGGQETQYF. The chain couples TRBV13 to TRBJ2-5; a weak D match, TRBD2 (5 bases). The CDR3 has 14 residues. Germline lookup yields CDR1 PRHDT and CDR2 FYEKMQ (reference sequence). V was shortened by 2 bases and J by 1 base, with 8 bases between the two germline ends.

The rearrangement links TRBV7-9 to TRBJ2-7; D unresolved. V lost 3 bases to trimming and J lost 2 bases, with 5 bases between them. This CDR3 has 12 amino acids. CDR1 and CDR2 (germline): SEHNR, FQNEAQ (reference sequence). This chain's CDR3 is CASSFSPYEQYF. The DNA of the CDR3 is TGTGCCAGCAGCTTTTCGCCCTACGAGCAGTACTTC.

The sample holds many counts of this clone. The chain recombines TRBV10-3 with TRBJ2-3, with a tentative D call TRBD2 (5 bases). This CDR3 spans 14 amino acids. The ends were cut back, 0 bases at V and 4 bases at J, with 8 bases in the middle. Germline V gene sequence: CDR1 ENHRY, CDR2 SYGVKD. In DNA, the CDR3 is TGTGCCATCAGTGAGTCGACCGGGGCAGATACGCAGTATTTT. Protein sequence: CAISESTGADTQYF.

Comment on this clone: Other DNA sequences from this sample encode an identical CDR3 as well. V is TRBV27 and J is TRBJ2-5, with D perhaps matching TRBD1 or TRBD2 (5 bases each). Between the trimmed V and J ends, which lost 6 bases and 4 bases, there was a span of 12 bases. Germline CDR1 reads MNHEY; CDR2 reads SMNVEV (reference sequence). This CDR3 is built from 13 residues. CDR3 sequence (DNA): TGTGCCAGCAGCTTCGCCGGGGCAGAGACCCAGTACTTC. Its translation: CASSFAGAETQYF.

J is TRBJ1-1 and V is TRBV5-4, with D tentatively TRBD1 (6 bases). Trimming removed 4 bases at V and 3 bases at J, with 16 bases between. The germline CDR1 and CDR2 sequences are SGHNT and YYREEE (reference sequence). This CDR3 region has 15 residues. The CDR3 spells CASSHPTGGDTEAFF. CDR3 DNA sequence: TGTGCCAGCAGCCACCCGACAGGAGGAGACACTGAAGCTTTCTTT.

The chain has TRBV5-6 and TRBJ2-7, with D maybe TRBD1 (5 bases). The V end lost 4 bases, the J end lost 0 bases, and 26 bases lay between the germline ends. The V gene's germline CDR1 is SGHDT and CDR2 YYEEEE. This CDR3 has 19 residues. The DNA of the CDR3 is TGTGCCAGCAGCCTTGGATCCTTTAGCTTGGGTGGGGCCTCCTACGAGCAGTACTTC. Protein product: CASSLGSFSLGGASYEQYF.

The J gene is TRBJ2-2, the V gene TRBV19, with a tentative D call TRBD1 (5 bases). CDR1 LNHDA and CDR2 SQIVND come from the germline V gene (reference sequence). Trimming shortened V by 6 bases and J by 1 base, and 18 bases separated the two germline ends. This CDR3 is built from 17 residues. The CDR3 loop is CASSDSRSLENTGELFF. The CDR3, as DNA: TGTGCCAGTAGCGACAGCCGCTCACTTGAGAACACCGGGGAGCTGTTTTTT.